This T cell receptor beta chain comes out of a study of lymphopenia after photon versus proton radiotherapy. Overall study results and limits: Under photons, naive T cells and diversity fell while effector/memory populations rose. A bigger post-nadir fall in TCR diversity correlated inversely with survival time in deceased patients. Better survival with proton therapy was suggested as possible, not demonstrated. After the lymphocyte nadir, photon-treated repertoires showed oligoclonal expansion, especially of CD8+ Temra cells.

V was clipped by 6 bases and J by 8 bases; unmatched bases: 11. This CDR3 has 15 amino acids. Germline V gives CDR1 SGHVS, CDR2 FQNEAQ. Worth noting for this clone: Its target is not known.

Clones were sequenced by immunoSEQ multiplex PCR, and TCRdb holds only the in-frame ones, with some missing. The data show roughly 42,000 clones, roughly 85% seen once. The sample here was peripheral blood, taken from a patient treated with photon-based radiotherapy. This TCR came from a man aged 35-49 years with gastric cancer. The V and J genes are TRBV7-8 and TRBJ2-2; 8 nucleotides agree with TRBD1. CDR3 sequence: CASSRDRSGGGELFF. The CDR3, as DNA: TGTGCCAGCAGTCGGGACAGGTCCGGAGGAGGGGAGCTGTTTTTT.